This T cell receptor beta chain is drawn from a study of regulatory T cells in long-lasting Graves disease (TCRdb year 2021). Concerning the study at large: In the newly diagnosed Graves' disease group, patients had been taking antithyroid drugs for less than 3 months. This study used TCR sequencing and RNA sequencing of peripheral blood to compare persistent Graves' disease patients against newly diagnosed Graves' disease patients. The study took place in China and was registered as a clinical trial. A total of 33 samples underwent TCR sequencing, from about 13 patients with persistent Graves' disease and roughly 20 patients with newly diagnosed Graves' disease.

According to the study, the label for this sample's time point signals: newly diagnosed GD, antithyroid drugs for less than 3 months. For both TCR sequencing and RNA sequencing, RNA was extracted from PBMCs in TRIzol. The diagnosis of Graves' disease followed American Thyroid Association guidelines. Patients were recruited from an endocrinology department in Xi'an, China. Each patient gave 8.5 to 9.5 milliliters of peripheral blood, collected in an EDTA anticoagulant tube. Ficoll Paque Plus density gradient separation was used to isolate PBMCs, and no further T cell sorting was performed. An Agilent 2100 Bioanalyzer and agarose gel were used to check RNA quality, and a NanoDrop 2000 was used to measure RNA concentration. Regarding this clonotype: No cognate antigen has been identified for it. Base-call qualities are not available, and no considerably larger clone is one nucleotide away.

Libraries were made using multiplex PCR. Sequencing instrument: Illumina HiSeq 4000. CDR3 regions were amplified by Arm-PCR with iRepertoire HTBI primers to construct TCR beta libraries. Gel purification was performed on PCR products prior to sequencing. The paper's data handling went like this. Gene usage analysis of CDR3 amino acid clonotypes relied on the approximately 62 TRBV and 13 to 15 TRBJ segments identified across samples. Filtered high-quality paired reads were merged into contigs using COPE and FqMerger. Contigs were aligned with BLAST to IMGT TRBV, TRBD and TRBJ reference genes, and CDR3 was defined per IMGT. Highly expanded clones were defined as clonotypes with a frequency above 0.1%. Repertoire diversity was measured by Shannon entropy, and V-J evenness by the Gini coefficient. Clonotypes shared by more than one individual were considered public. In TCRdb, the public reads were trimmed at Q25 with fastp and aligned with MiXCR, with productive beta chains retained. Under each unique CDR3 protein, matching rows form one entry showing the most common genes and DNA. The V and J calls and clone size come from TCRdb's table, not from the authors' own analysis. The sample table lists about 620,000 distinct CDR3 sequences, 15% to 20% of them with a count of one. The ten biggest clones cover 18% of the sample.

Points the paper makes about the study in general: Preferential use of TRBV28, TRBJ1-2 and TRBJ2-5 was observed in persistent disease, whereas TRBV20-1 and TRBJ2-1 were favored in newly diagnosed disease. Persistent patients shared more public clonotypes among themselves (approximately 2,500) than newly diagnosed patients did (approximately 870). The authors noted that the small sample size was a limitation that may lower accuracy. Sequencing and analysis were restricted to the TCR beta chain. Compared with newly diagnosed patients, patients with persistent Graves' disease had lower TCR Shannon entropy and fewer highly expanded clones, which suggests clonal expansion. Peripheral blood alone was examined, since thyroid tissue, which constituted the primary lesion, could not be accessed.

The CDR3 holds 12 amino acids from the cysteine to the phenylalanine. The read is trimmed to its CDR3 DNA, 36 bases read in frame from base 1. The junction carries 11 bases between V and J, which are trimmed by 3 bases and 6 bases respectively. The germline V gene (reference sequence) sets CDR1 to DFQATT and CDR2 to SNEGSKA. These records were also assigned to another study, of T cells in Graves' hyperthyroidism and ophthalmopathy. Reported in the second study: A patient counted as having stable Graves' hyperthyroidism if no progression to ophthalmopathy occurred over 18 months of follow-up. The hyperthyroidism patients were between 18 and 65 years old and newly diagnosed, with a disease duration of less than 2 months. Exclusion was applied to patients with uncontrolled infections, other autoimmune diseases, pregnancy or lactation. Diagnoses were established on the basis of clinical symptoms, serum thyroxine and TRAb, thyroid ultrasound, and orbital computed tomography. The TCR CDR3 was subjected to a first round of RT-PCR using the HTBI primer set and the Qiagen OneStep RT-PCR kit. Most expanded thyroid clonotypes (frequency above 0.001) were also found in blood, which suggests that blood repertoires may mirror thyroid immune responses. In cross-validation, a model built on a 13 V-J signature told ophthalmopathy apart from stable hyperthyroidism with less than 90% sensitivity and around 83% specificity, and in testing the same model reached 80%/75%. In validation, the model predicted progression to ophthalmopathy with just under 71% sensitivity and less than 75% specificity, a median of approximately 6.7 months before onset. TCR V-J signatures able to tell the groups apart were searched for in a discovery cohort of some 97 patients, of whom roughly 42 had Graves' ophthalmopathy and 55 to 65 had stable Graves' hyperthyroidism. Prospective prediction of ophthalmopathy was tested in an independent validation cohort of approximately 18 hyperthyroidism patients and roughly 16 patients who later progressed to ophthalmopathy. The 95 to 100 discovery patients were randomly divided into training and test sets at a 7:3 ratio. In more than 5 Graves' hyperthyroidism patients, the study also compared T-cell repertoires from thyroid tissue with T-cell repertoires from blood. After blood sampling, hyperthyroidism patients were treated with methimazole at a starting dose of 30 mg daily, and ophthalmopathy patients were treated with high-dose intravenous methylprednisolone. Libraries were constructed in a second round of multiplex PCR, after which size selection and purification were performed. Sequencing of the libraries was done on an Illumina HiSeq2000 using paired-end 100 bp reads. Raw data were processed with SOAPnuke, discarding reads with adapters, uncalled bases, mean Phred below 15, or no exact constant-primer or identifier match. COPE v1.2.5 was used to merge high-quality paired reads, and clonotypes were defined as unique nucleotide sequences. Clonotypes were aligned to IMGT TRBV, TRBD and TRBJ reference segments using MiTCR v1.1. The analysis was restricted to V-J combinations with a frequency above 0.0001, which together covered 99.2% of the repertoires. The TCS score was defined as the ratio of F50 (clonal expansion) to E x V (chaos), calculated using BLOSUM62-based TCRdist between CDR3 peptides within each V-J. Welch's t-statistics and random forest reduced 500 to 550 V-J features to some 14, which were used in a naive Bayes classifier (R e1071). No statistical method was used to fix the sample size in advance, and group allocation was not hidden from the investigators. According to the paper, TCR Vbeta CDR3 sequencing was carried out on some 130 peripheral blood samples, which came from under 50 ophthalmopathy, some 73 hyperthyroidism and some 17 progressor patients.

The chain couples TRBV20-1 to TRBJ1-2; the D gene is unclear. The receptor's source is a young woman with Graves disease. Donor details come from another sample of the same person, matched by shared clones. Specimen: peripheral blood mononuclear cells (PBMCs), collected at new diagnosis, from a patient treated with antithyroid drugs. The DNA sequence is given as TGCAGTGCTAGGAAGGGCAATGATGGCTACACCTTC. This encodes CSARKGNDGYTF.